The next 8 T cell receptor beta chains were all read from a single sample in a study of identical twins. TCRdb re-called the 5' RACE reads with MiXCR, one entry per CDR3 protein. The sample yields 230,000 or so distinct CDR3 sequences, about 9% seen once. This same sample was also taken into another study, of yellow fever vaccine responses in identical twins.

Material for sequencing was CD8+ T cells sorted from blood. The receptors originated from a woman under 30 in good health.

This clonotype was counted many times. The chain links TRBV12-3 or TRBV12-4 to TRBJ2-7; D uncertain. The CDR3 runs to 13 residues. The V gene lost 6 bases and the J gene lost 0 bases, with 9 bases spanning the gap. Here the CDR3 reads CASRLVGSYEQYF. The CDR3 nucleotides read TGTGCCAGCAGGCTGGTAGGCTCCTACGAGCAGTACTTC.

The gene calls are TRBV7-2 and TRBJ2-7, with 11 bases identical to TRBD2. The CDR3 consists of 15 residues. Germline CDR1 reads SGHTA; CDR2 reads FQGNSA. The V segment lost 7 bases and the J segment 0 bases; nucleotides outside the gene matches: 5. In nucleotides, the CDR3 is TGTGCCAGCACCAAGGGACTAGCGGACTCCTACGAGCAGTACTTC. Amino acid sequence: CASTKGLADSYEQYF.

This clonotype was detected ten times or more. The J gene is TRBJ2-7, the V gene TRBV5-1; TRBD1 or TRBD2 may be the D gene (6 bases each). Germline assignment: CDR1 SGHRS and CDR2 YFSETQ. The CDR3 spans 15 residues. The germline V and J ends were trimmed by 2 bases and 3 bases, with 15 bases remaining between them. DNA of the CDR3: TGCGCCAGCAGCTTAGAGGGGGGCGGACTCTACGAGCAGTACTTC. It yields the protein CASSLEGGGLYEQYF. The complete variable domain, with remaining parts taken from reference TRBV5-1 and TRBJ2-7, reads KAGVTQTPRYLIKTRGQQVTLSCSPISGHRSVSWYQQTPGQGLQFLFEYFSETQRNKGNFPGRFSGRQFSNSRSEMNVSTLELGDSALYLCASSLEGGGLYEQYFGPGTRLTVT.

The rearrangement joins TRBV12-3 or TRBV12-4 to TRBJ2-1; TRBD2 matches 7 bases. This CDR3 comprises 14 residues. V shed 4 bases and J 5 bases; nucleotides not matched to a gene: 5. The CDR3 loop reads CASSSGLVNNEQFF. In DNA, the CDR3 is TGTGCCAGCAGTTCAGGACTAGTGAACAATGAGCAGTTCTTC.

This sequence joins TRBV28 and TRBJ1-5; D is unresolved. CDR1 MDHEN and CDR2 SYDVKM come from the germline V gene. V was clipped by 2 bases and J by 2 bases, with 7 bases between them. The CDR3 consists of 14 residues. CDR3 amino acids: CASSLRVGNQPQHF. The CDR3 DNA reads as TGTGCCAGCAGTTTAAGGGTAGGCAATCAGCCCCAGCATTTT.

The chain is built from TRBV5-6 and TRBJ2-5, with D possibly matching TRBD1 (5 bases). There are 14 residues in the CDR3. The V gene's germline CDR1 is SGHDT and CDR2 YYEEEE. V lost 4 bases and J 4 bases, leaving 14 bases between the germline ends. The CDR3 spells CASSPGILLETQYF. CDR3 in DNA: TGTGCCAGCAGCCCAGGGATCCTCTTAGAGACCCAGTACTTC.

This clonotype turned up a few times. The chain joins TRBV20-1 to TRBJ2-1; the D is unclear. CDR3 length equals 12 residues. Trimming removed 3 bases at V and 4 bases at J, with 7 bases between. Germline V CDR1 and CDR2: DFQATT, SNEGSKA (reference sequence). The CDR3 sequence: CSARPPYNEQFF. The CDR3 nucleotides are TGCAGTGCTAGGCCCCCATACAATGAGCAGTTCTTC.

This clonotype has a handful of counts. The rearrangement joins TRBV6-1 to TRBJ2-6; perhaps TRBD2 as D (6 bases). Germline CDR1 MNHNS, CDR2 SASEGT. V was pared by 5 bases and J by 0 bases, with 11 bases between. This CDR3 has 16 amino acids. The CDR3 DNA reads TGTGCCAGCAGTACCCCGGAGGGCTCTGGGGCCAACGTCCTGACTTTC. Amino acids: CASSTPEGSGANVLTF.